This T cell receptor (beta chain) emerged from a study of cytomegalovirus exposure and HLA in healthy donors (dated by TCRdb to about 2017). For context, the study as a whole: According to an earlier analysis of 587 of the donors, about 180 million T cells yielded 90 million to 140 million unique TCR beta sequences and more than 250 Gb of sequence data. An early release covering approximately 600 HLA-typed donors comprised about 290 gigabases of sequencing data and around 85 million unique TCR sequences. The genetic ancestry cluster associated with self-reported Caucasian donors included roughly four fifths of the roughly 400 genotyped donors. The aim of the study was to test whether cataloging public T cell receptors could identify signatures of past pathogen exposure. Using immunosequencing, the study profiled T cell repertoires from some 670 subjects and related those repertoires to cytomegalovirus serostatus. Along with the approximately 700-subject first cohort, a separate validation cohort of approximately 110 different subjects was used. To predict cytomegalovirus infection status, the study brought together high-throughput TCR immunosequencing, statistical association of individual TCRs with disease status, and machine learning. To study patterns of TCR occurrence, a later analysis re-analyzed previously published TCR beta repertoires from more than 550 donors and added high-resolution HLA genotyping. The later analysis used no new phenotypic data to find candidate immune exposures, relying instead on TCR beta sequences and their occurrence across donors. In an earlier analysis of roughly 540 of the donors, high-throughput TCR beta sequencing was used to judge whether each TCR beta V gene segment behaved as functional or pseudogenic. Donor age, sex, ethnicity and CMV serostatus were compiled alongside the repertoire data. A later genetic analysis used genome-wide SNP genotypes for about 60% of the roughly 700 donors, treating that subset as a discovery cohort. All discovery cohort repertoires had been generated on a single sequencing platform. Both class I and class II loci were covered by HLA typing, at four-digit resolution. Typing coverage varied by locus: roughly 620-640 donors for A, B, C, DRB1 and DQB1; around 560 for DQA1; more than 600 for DPA1; 450 to 480 for DPB1. Roughly five DR-DQ haplotypes were treated as single units for association and clustering because of strong linkage in the cohort. Among some 410 genotyped donors of the cohort, an average of approximately 250,000 unique TCR beta nucleotide sequences were sequenced per donor, about a sixth of them non-productive.

The CDR3 measures 14 amino acids from cysteine to phenylalanine. The kept DNA is CDR3 alone, 42 bases in frame from the first base. Clipping removes 6 bases from V and 4 bases from J, with 4 as the unmatched junction base count. Via the germline V gene, CDR1 is MDHEN and CDR2 SYDVKM. The paper as a whole reports these results and caveats: In a later genetic analysis, a missense DCLRE1C variant was associated with V-gene and J-gene trimming of TCR beta chains, and the association was replicated in an independent cohort. Some IMGT-functional V segments, including TRBV6-2 and TRBV6-3, could not be told apart with the 87-base-pair reads, so those segments were excluded. A group of highly shared sequence variants was considered likely to be a technical artifact of the sequencing pipeline. Because counts were too low, roughly 18 rarely observed V segments, including chromosome 9 orphons, were left out of the earlier analysis of approximately 500 of the donors. The authors suggested that the approach could potentially be generalized to other disease states and immunological phenotypes. A later analysis found that most CMV-associated TCR beta chains appeared HLA-restricted, with HLA associations seemingly driven largely by CMV exposure. While some public TCRs were present in many individuals, most TCR sequences turned up only very rarely across donors. In the study, some 160 TCR beta chains were listed as associated with cytomegalovirus. At a false discovery rate of 0.05, a later analysis linked about 17,000 TCR beta sequences to specific HLA alleles. Because HLA typing was unavailable for some donors at each locus, only the typed subset was used in association tests. A later analysis found that TCR association rates varied across HLA loci, with DRB1 alleles showing the most associated TCRs and HLA-C alleles the fewest. A few of the identified cytomegalovirus-associated TCR beta chains were confirmed in vitro to be specific for cytomegalovirus antigens. The classifier was reported to diagnose cytomegalovirus status with high specificity and sensitivity in both the original cohort and the validation cohort. This cohort had only TCR beta chains sequenced, and the lack of alpha or paired-chain data limited which features could be detected. Strong co-occurrence of HLA alleles, especially DR and DQ, made assigning TCR associations to individual alleles difficult. In a later analysis, HLA-associated TCR beta chains showed more clonal expansion and lower generation probabilities than non-associated chains that were equally common. In an earlier analysis of some 540 of the donors, most TCR beta V segments appeared in productive rearrangements about 87% or about 30% of the time, broadly matching IMGT annotations. A further reported finding was that TCR beta sequences accurately predicted the HLA-A and HLA-B alleles for most subjects in the first cohort. According to a later genetic analysis, donors in an Asian-associated ancestry cluster had fewer N-insertions in productive TCRs than the approximately 610-donor mean. The presence/absence analyses assumed that sequencing depth was roughly uniform across donors, and that assumption may not be true. Immune exposure information for the cohort was limited to CMV serostatus. In a later analysis, several top co-occurrence clusters were reported to appear linked to parvovirus B19, influenza, CMV and Epstein-Barr virus. Linkage disequilibrium might explain the correlated functional status among segregating V segments, but an unknown experimental factor could not be excluded.

A few counts support this clone. No antigen is known for it. The input lacks base qualities; no much larger clone sits a single base away. In total, around 600 healthy bone marrow donors made up the cohort. Cohort members were all nominally healthy when sampled, although unrecorded immune exposures were likely present. The donor was CMV seronegative and was included in the group of 352 seronegative cohort members. A peripheral blood sample was collected from each donor, and TCR beta sequencing was performed on peripheral blood mononuclear cells. Genomic DNA extraction from the blood cell samples was performed with the Qiagen DNeasy Blood Extraction Kit. Libraries were prepared through the immunoSEQ multiplex PCR assay. For the multiplex PCR, a mixture combining 60 forward primers for TCR Vbeta segments and 13 reverse primers for TCR Jbeta segments was used. The CDR3 region of rearranged TCR beta genes was amplified from genomic DNA with a multiplex PCR assay. Amplified TCR beta libraries were sequenced as 87-base-pair reads on the Illumina HiSeq System. Regarding the original processing steps: In a later analysis, tens of millions of unique TCR beta chains were counted across the 650 to 750 repertoires, and around 11 million of these chains were shared by at least two donors. Raw reads were error-corrected and collapsed into unique sequences with a nearest-neighbor algorithm that merged closely related sequences to remove PCR and sequencing errors. V, D and J gene segments were assigned by aligning CDR3 sequences to IMGT reference sequences. For a sequence to be retained, at least a six-nucleotide match to both a V gene segment and a J gene segment was required. A rearrangement counted as productive if the CDR3 had no stop codons and remained in frame with V and J, and every other rearrangement counted as non-productive. CDR3 was defined according to IMGT convention as the region running from the second conserved V-encoded cysteine to the conserved J-encoded phenylalanine. The earlier analysis of fewer than 750 of the donors excluded sequences that lacked an unambiguous match to a single V gene segment. In an earlier analysis of approximately 590 of the donors, V segments were called functional above 56.7% productive rearrangements and were called segregating when the between-donor standard deviation exceeded 5%. A statistical classification framework was developed to diagnose cytomegalovirus status using the catalog of TCR beta chain sequences. In a later analysis, V and J genes were assigned by comparing TCR nucleotide sequences against IMGT/GENE-DB human TR gene sequences. In a later analysis, CDR3 sequences and most-parsimonious VDJ recombination scenarios were assigned using the TCRdist pipeline. In a later analysis, every TCR beta chain was defined by the combination of its CDR3 amino acid sequence and its V-gene family, and reads without a unique V-gene family were dropped. As a way to deal with suspected cross-contamination and a sequencing artifact, a later analysis dropped 450 to 600 nucleotide sequences that were highly shared and had low generation probability. A later analysis calculated a clonal expansion index for each public chain from normalized within-repertoire ranks of inferred template counts. In a later analysis, generation probabilities were computed using a VDJ recombination model fitted to out-of-frame rearrangements, and the results were checked against IGoR. Hypergeometric tests were used in a later analysis to score TCR-TCR, TCR-HLA and TCR-CMV co-occurrence, with a repertoire-size bias correction applied to the TCR pairs. In a later analysis, false discovery rates were estimated by permuting HLA or CMV assignments 20 times. In a later analysis, co-occurring TCRs were grouped with DBSCAN, and TCRdist sequence similarity was added when clustering was performed within HLA-allele-positive subsets. Repertoires with fewer than 30,000 or more than 120,000 public chains, plus five repertoires with anomalous nucleotide sharing, were excluded from co-occurrence clustering. Here the immuneACCESS table is served through TCRdb, limited to in-frame sequences with V and J called. Missing clones are a known gap in these copies; in checked studies unresolved V genes cover under half, and the rest lacks a known reason. D and trimming come from the DNA, and the V and J calls and clone size come from that table. Present in this sample are about 190,000 clones, around 86% of which were seen just once. Roughly 1.5% of the sample is taken by the ten largest.

The chain is assembled from TRBV28 and TRBJ1-4; TRBD1 lines up with 8 middle nucleotides. Input material: PBMCs. The sequence derives from a man aged 45-60 years in good health and CMV-seronegative. The sequenced DNA: TGTGCCAGCAGCACGGGACAGGTTAATGAAAAACTGTTTTTT. Translated, this gives CASSTGQVNEKLFF.